This TCR beta chain was identified in a study of CD8 T cells in Susac syndrome. Peripheral blood CD8+ and CD4+ T cells were profiled by TCR beta sequencing. Random hexamers primed reverse transcription of about 0.5 to 1 ug RNA. TCRdb reanalysed the immunoSEQ multiplex PCR reads using MiXCR and keeps one entry per CDR3 protein. The sample consists of 75,000 to 100,000 distinct CDR3 sequences, approximately 94% of them appearing once. The germline V gene encodes CDR1 MGHRA and CDR2 YSYEKL. This CDR3 has 15 amino acids. Trimming took off 0 bases at V and 7 bases at J, with 15 bases between the two ends. This rearrangement joins TRBV4-1 to TRBJ1-2; D not resolved. The receptor comes from a human donor in good health. Input material: CD8+ T cells from PBMCs. The CDR3 DNA is TGCGCCAGCAGCCAAGATGAAGCGGGTAACCGTGGCTACACCTTC. The encoded protein is CASSQDEAGNRGYTF.